This TCR beta chain stems from a study of siplizumab effects on memory and regulatory T cells. This CDR3 has 16 amino acids. The V gene end was trimmed by 1 base and the J gene end by 1 base; junction bases not matched to a gene: 5. Germline CDR1 and CDR2: SGHVS and FQNEAQ. Clones were read by immunoSEQ multiplex PCR, and TCRdb kept only the in-frame ones, dropping some. The table includes around 7,800 clones, approximately 70% detected once. This TCR derives from a human donor in good health. The sample was effector memory CD8+ T cells sorted from blood. Subset denoted: unstimulated CD8+ effector memory T cells. V usage is TRBV7-8 and J usage is TRBJ2-7, with TRBD2 identical over 9 bases. In nucleotides, the CDR3 is TGTGCCAGCAGCTTAGTGGCTAGCGGGACATCCTACGAGCAGTACTTC. It encodes CASSLVASGTSYEQYF.